The clone carrying this T cell receptor (beta chain) was seen many times. The antigen remains unidentified. The sample originates from a study of T-cell reconstitution after alpha-beta-depleted transplantation in children. Regarding the study as a whole: Reportedly, only several hundred clones from non-depleted graft cells drove alpha-beta T-cell counts at about two months. Fresh T-cell production supplied most of the T-cell counts and diversity seen one year after transplant.

Germline CDR1 reads SGHTA; CDR2 reads FQGNSA. This CDR3 has 14 amino acids. The ends lost 5 bases at V and 4 bases at J; junction bases unmatched: 6. This sample's TCRbeta library carried unique molecular identifier barcodes. TCRdb reanalysed the PCR reads using MiXCR and keeps one entry per CDR3 protein. Counted here are 580,000 or so distinct CDR3 sequences, 23% occurring once; the ten biggest clones make up 13% to 15%. Sequenced material: PBMCs, mostly from graft donor cells, taken 360 days after TCRalphabeta/CD19-depleted stem cell transplant. This chain joins TRBV7-2 and TRBJ2-3, with 7 bases lining up with TRBD1. This sequence originates from a boy less than two years old who had a stem cell transplant for acute myeloid leukemia, so the T cells may come from the graft donor. This chain's CDR3 is CASSPRQGSDTQYF. CDR3 nucleotides: TGTGCCAGCAGCCCTCGACAGGGTTCAGATACGCAGTATTTT. The full variable domain, with the rest looked up from reference TRBV7-2 and TRBJ2-3, is GAGVSQSPSNKVTEKGKDVELRCDPISGHTALYWYRQSLGQGLEFLIYFQGNSAPDKSGLPSDRFSAERTGGSVSTLTIQRTQQEDSAVYLCASSPRQGSDTQYFGPGTRLTVL.